The present T cell receptor (beta chain) was sequenced within a study of blood T cell repertoires in COVID-19. About the research overall: In each case, the material was cDNA or gDNA derived from T cells, B-cell-depleted T cells, or PBMCs.

Germline CDR1 reads LNHNV; CDR2 reads YYDKDF (reference sequence). The CDR3 spans 16 residues. The V and J ends lost 0 bases and 6 bases, in that order; junction bases with no gene match: 5. Sequencing was performed with immunoSEQ multiplex PCR; in TCRdb, only in-frame clones are kept and a portion is missing. The data show 250,000 to 300,000 clones, with 90% seen just once and approximately 1.2% held by the top ten. This clonotype was obtained from a woman in her 30s who had recovered from COVID-19. Specimen: PBMCs or T cells enriched from blood (not recorded which). V gene TRBV15 combines with J gene TRBJ1-4, with 9 bases fitting TRBD1. The CDR3: CATSRDGGQGHEKLFF. The CDR3 bases are TGTGCCACCAGCAGAGATGGGGGACAGGGACATGAAAAACTGTTTTTT.